The present T cell receptor (beta chain) was sequenced within a study of blood T cell repertoires in COVID-19. Study overall: COVID-19 samples collected from the United States, Italy and Spain covered acute and convalescent phases. In each case, the material was cDNA or gDNA derived from T cells, B-cell-depleted T cells, or PBMCs.

The CDR3 covers 16 residues. Germline V CDR1 and CDR2: SGHRS, YFSETQ. Trimming cost V 5 bases and J 8 bases; bases outside gene matches: 13. In the study's own analysis: For nucleated cells, counts were estimated from reference gene primer amplification. Only in-frame clones appear in the TCRdb table, and some are missing; sequencing was by immunoSEQ multiplex PCR. The V and J calls and clone size were taken over from that table, and D and trimming were inferred from the DNA. This table has about 110,000 clones, about two thirds appearing once. The receptor's source is a woman aged 40-49 years with acute or convalescent COVID-19. The sequenced sample was peripheral blood. The chain links TRBV5-1 to TRBJ2-1, with 10 bases lining up with TRBD2. CDR3 nucleotide sequence: TGCGCCAGCAGTAGTTTGTGGAGCGGGGGGGCGTATGAGCAGTTCTTC. This translates into CASSSLWSGGAYEQFF.